These 23 T cell receptor beta chains were all obtained from the same sample, sequenced in a study of blood T cell repertoires in COVID-19. Repertoires were generated with immunoSEQ multiplex PCR, while TCRdb's copy carries only in-frame clones and drops some. Altogether fewer than 200,000 clones are present, 80% to 90% being singletons, with the ten largest covering 20% to 25%. Sequenced sample: peripheral blood. All receptors derive from a man aged 65 to 85 with active or convalescent COVID-19.

CDR3 sequence reads: CASSYPSRGAGTDTQYF. In DNA form, the CDR3 reads TGTGCCAGCAGTTACCCGTCGCGCGGGGCGGGCACAGATACGCAGTATTTT. V gene TRBV6-2 or TRBV6-3 combines with J gene TRBJ2-3; D is possibly TRBD2 (6 bases). This CDR3 has 17 residues. V was trimmed by 2 bases and J by 1 base, leaving 16 bases between them. Germline lookup yields CDR1 MNHEY and CDR2 SVGEGT.

The chain couples TRBV28 to TRBJ2-7; TRBD1 agrees at 7 bases. Germline V gene lookup returns CDR1 MDHEN and CDR2 SYDVKM. J was trimmed by 7 bases and V by 7 bases; bases with no gene match: 7. The CDR3 totals 12 residues. CDR3 coding DNA: TGTGCCAGCAATCCGACAGGGCGGGAGCAGTACTTC. Protein: CASNPTGREQYF. Full variable domain (outside the CDR3, taken from reference TRBV28 and TRBJ2-7): DVKVTQSSRYLVKRTGEKVFLECVQDMDHENMFWYRQDPGLGLRLIYFSYDVKMKEKGDIPEGYSVSREKKERFSLILESASTNQTSMYLCASNPTGREQYFGPGTRLTVT.

The gene calls are TRBV27 and TRBJ2-3; TRBD2 matches 12 bases. The CDR3 runs 17 residues. Germline assignment: CDR1 MNHEY and CDR2 SMNVEV (reference sequence). V dropped 5 bases and J dropped 2; count of bases not matched to a gene: 8. DNA of the CDR3: TGTGCCAGCAGTCCACCCCGGACTAGCGGGAACACAGATACGCAGTATTTT. Residues: CASSPPRTSGNTDTQYF.

With regard to this clone: Other DNA sequences from this sample encode an identical CDR3 as well. The chain combines TRBV18 with TRBJ1-1, with TRBD1 as a possible D gene (6 bases). Looked up from germline, CDR1 is KGHSH and CDR2 is LQKENI. Trimming removed 2 bases from V and 3 bases from J, with 13 bases in between. The length of the CDR3 is 15 residues. CDR3 sequence: CASSPGTGRDTEAFF. CDR3 in DNA: TGTGCCAGCTCACCAGGAACAGGGCGAGACACTGAAGCTTTCTTT.

The gene calls are TRBV10-1 and TRBJ1-6, with a weak D call TRBD1 (5 bases). Trimming took off 10 bases at V and 9 bases at J, with 16 bases between the two ends. CDR1 is WNHNN and CDR2 is SYGVQD in the germline V gene (reference sequence). The length of the CDR3 is 13 residues. The CDR3, as DNA: TGCGCCATAGGGCCCCGGAGGGGTTCACCCCTCCACTTT. Residues: CAIGPRRGSPLHF.

This clone was seen only a few times. The gene calls are TRBV15 and TRBJ1-2; D remains unclear. CDR3 length: 14 residues. Trimming removed 4 bases from V and 5 bases from J, with 14 bases in between. The germline V gene has CDR1 LNHNV and CDR2 YYDKDF (reference sequence). CDR3 sequence reads: CATSIGREGYGYTF. Written as DNA, the CDR3 is TGTGCCACCAGCATTGGGAGGGAAGGGTATGGCTACACCTTC.

The chain is built from TRBV30 and TRBJ1-1, with D tentatively TRBD1 (6 bases). Germline loops: CDR1 GTSNPN, CDR2 SVGIG (reference sequence). The CDR3 runs 13 residues. Trimming removed 5 bases at V and 4 bases at J, with 14 bases between. The CDR3 nucleotides read TGTGCCTGGGGAGGACAGCGGGGCACTGAAGCTTTCTTT. Translated: CAWGGQRGTEAFF.

The chain carries TRBV4-3 and TRBJ1-6; TRBD1 matches at 9 bases. The CDR3 loop spans 15 amino acids. Germline CDR1 and CDR2: LGHNA and YSLEER. V was pared by 3 bases and J by 9 bases, with 6 bases of the junction left unmatched. CDR3 DNA: TGCGCCAGCAGCCAGCAACAGGGGGCGTCTTCACCCCTCCACTTT. Translation gives CASSQQQGASSPLHF.

The chain carries TRBV24-1 and TRBJ2-3; possible D gene TRBD1, 5 bases. Trimming left V 2 bases short and J 0 bases short, with 20 bases between. Germline V gene lookup returns CDR1 KGHDR and CDR2 SFDVKD. The CDR3 totals 19 residues. The CDR3 reads CATSDSRGLTEKSTDTQYF. CDR3 sequence (DNA): TGTGCCACCAGTGATTCCCGTGGTTTGACAGAGAAGAGCACAGATACGCAGTATTTT.

The chain uses TRBV7-2 and TRBJ1-2; TRBD1 matches 7 bases. CDR1 is SGHTA and CDR2 is FQGNSA in the germline V gene. V was clipped by 5 bases and J by 2 bases; unmatched bases: 5. The length of the CDR3 is 14 residues. CDR3 loop: CASSVRQGNYGYTF. CDR3 DNA: TGTGCCAGCAGCGTAAGACAGGGAAACTATGGCTACACCTTC. Together with reference TRBV7-2 and TRBJ1-2, the CDR3 gives the full variable domain: GAGVSQSPSNKVTEKGKDVELRCDPISGHTALYWYRQSLGQGLEFLIYFQGNSAPDKSGLPSDRFSAERTGGSVSTLTIQRTQQEDSAVYLCASSVRQGNYGYTFGSGTRLTVV.

The CDR3 here is CASGDSNTEAFF. CDR3 coding DNA: TGTGCCAGCGGAGATTCGAACACTGAAGCTTTCTTT. The chain couples TRBV2 to TRBJ1-1, with no clear D. Trimming left V 8 bases short and J 1 base short, with 8 bases between. This CDR3 has 12 amino acids. Germline V lookup: CDR1 SNHLY, CDR2 FYNNEI.

The gene calls are TRBV6-2 or TRBV6-3 and TRBJ1-2, with D maybe TRBD1 (6 bases). The germline V and J ends were trimmed by 5 bases and 0 bases, with 13 bases remaining between them. There are 15 residues in the CDR3. Germline V gene sequence: CDR1 MNHEY, CDR2 SVGEGT. CDR3 region: CASSPDRPANYGYTF. The CDR3 nucleotides are TGTGCCAGCAGTCCCGACAGGCCAGCTAACTATGGCTACACCTTC.

The chain has TRBV12-3 or TRBV12-4 and TRBJ1-2, with TRBD1 as a possible D gene (6 bases). Trimming stripped 7 bases from V and 5 bases from J, with 14 bases between. The CDR3 is 13 residues long. The chain's CDR3 is CASTPDSAYGYTF. The DNA of the CDR3 is TGTGCCAGCACCCCGGACAGCGCGTATGGCTACACCTTC.

V gene TRBV5-8 combines with J gene TRBJ1-1, with 10 bases fitting TRBD1. With 3 bases clipped from V and 5 bases from J, the junction kept 7 bases outside the gene matches. The CDR3 is made up of 15 amino acids. The germline V gene has CDR1 SGHTS and CDR2 YDEGEE. DNA of the CDR3: TGTGCCAGCAGCTCGGGACAGGGGCGGAGAACTGAAGCTTTCTTT. This sequence encodes CASSSGQGRRTEAFF. Full variable domain (remainder filled in from reference TRBV5-8 and TRBJ1-1): EAGVTQSPTHLIKTRGQQATLRCSPISGHTSVYWYQQALGLGLQFLLWYDEGEERNRGNFPPRFSGRQFPNYSSELNVNALELEDSALYLCASSSGQGRRTEAFFGQGTRLTVV.

The chain couples TRBV6-5 to TRBJ2-3; D remains unclear. V lost 7 bases, J lost 4 bases, and 18 bases lay in between. The CDR3 covers 15 residues. Germline V gives CDR1 MNHEY, CDR2 SVGAGI. The DNA of the CDR3 is TGTGCCAGCATCCCCTCTAGGTCGTTTGCAGATACGCAGTATTTT. It yields the protein CASIPSRSFADTQYF.

The genes are TRBV28 and TRBJ1-2, with a possible D match to TRBD1 (5 bases). V lost 7 bases and J 3 bases, leaving 15 bases between the germline ends. This CDR3 comprises 14 residues. Germline V lookup: CDR1 MDHEN, CDR2 SYDVKM. The DNA of the CDR3 is TGTGCCAGCACCTCACCGGGGGGAGACTATGGCTACACCTTC. Its protein is CASTSPGGDYGYTF.

The chain has TRBV9 and TRBJ2-7; 9 positions match TRBD2. The germline V gene encodes CDR1 SGDLS and CDR2 YYNGEE. The CDR3 runs to 13 residues. The trim removed 5 bases at V and 5 bases at J, leaving 5 bases unmatched. The CDR3 sequence: CASSASGINEQYF. Here the CDR3 DNA reads TGTGCCAGCAGTGCTAGCGGGATTAACGAGCAGTACTTC.

V gene TRBV19 combines with J gene TRBJ1-5, with 8 bases that match TRBD1. CDR1 and CDR2 from the germline V gene are LNHDA and SQIVND (reference sequence). V trimming: 5 bases; J trimming: 4 bases; junction bases outside the gene matches: 4. The CDR3 has 14 amino acids. The CDR3: CASSSGQGNQPQHF. DNA of the CDR3: TGTGCCAGTAGTTCCGGACAGGGAAATCAGCCCCAGCATTTT.

The chain is built from TRBV2 and TRBJ2-3; 11 positions match TRBD2. Germline CDR1 and CDR2: SNHLY and FYNNEI. This CDR3 comprises 14 residues. V trimming: 8 bases; J trimming: 1 base; junction bases outside the gene matches: 2. As DNA, the CDR3 is TGTGCCAGCTTAGCGGGGGGGGGCACAGATACGCAGTATTTT. Residues: CASLAGGGTDTQYF.

The chain has TRBV29-1 and TRBJ1-3; D remains unclear. The germline V gene encodes CDR1 SQVTM and CDR2 ANQGSEA. This CDR3 comprises 15 residues. V lost 7 bases, J lost 2 bases, and 18 bases lay in between. For the CDR3, the DNA is TGCAGCGCTGTGGACTCCTCGCTACCTGGAAACACCATATATTTT. Amino acid sequence: CSAVDSSLPGNTIYF.

The J gene is TRBJ1-6, the V gene TRBV7-6; the D is unclear. Germline V gene lookup returns CDR1 SGHVS and CDR2 FNYEAQ. This CDR3 spans 16 amino acids. Trimming cost V 6 bases and J 0 bases, with 12 bases left between them. The CDR3 here is CASRYQANSYNSPLHF. CDR3 nucleotide sequence: TGTGCCAGCAGGTACCAGGCGAACTCCTATAATTCACCCCTCCACTTT.

This chain links TRBV5-1 with TRBJ2-3, with 8 bases that match TRBD2. Germline V gene lookup returns CDR1 SGHRS and CDR2 YFSETQ. The CDR3 has 16 residues. V lost 7 bases to trimming and J lost 0 bases; unmatched junction nucleotides: 10. The CDR3 region has the DNA TGCGCCAGCCGCCCACCGGGGGGGGTCAGCACAGATACGCAGTATTTT. It is translated as CASRPPGGVSTDTQYF.

The V gene is TRBV2, the J gene TRBJ2-2; D is unclear. CDR3 length: 14 amino acids. Per germline, CDR1 SNHLY and CDR2 FYNNEI. The V gene lost 5 bases and the J gene lost 6 bases, with 13 bases spanning the gap. This CDR3 is CASSPYQRAGELFF. As DNA, the CDR3 is TGTGCCAGCAGTCCGTATCAACGGGCCGGGGAGCTGTTTTTT.